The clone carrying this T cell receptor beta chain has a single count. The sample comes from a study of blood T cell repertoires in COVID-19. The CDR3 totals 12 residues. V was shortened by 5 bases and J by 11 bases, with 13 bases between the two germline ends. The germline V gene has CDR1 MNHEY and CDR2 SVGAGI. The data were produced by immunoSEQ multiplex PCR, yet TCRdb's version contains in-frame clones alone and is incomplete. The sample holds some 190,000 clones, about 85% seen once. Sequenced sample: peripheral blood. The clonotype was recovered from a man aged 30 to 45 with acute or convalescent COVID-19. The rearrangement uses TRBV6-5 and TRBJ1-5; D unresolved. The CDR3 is CASSPINQAQHF. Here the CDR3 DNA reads TGTGCCAGCAGTCCCATTAACCAGGCCCAGCATTTT.